What follows are 23 T cell receptor beta chains derived from one specimen sequenced in a study of blood T cell repertoires in COVID-19. Method: immunoSEQ multiplex PCR; TCRdb's copy keeps in-frame clones and lacks some. Of fewer than 350,000 clones in the sample, around 90% were seen once. Material for sequencing was PBMCs or T cells enriched from blood (not recorded which). These receptor sequences come from a woman aged 18-29 years with acute COVID-19.

Remarks on this clone: Other DNA variants within this sample encode the same CDR3. J is TRBJ1-5 and V is TRBV4-3, with TRBD1 matching 10 bases. J gave up 5 bases and V 4 bases, and 5 bases lay outside the gene matches. The CDR3 covers 15 residues. The germline CDR1 and CDR2 sequences are LGHNA and YSLEER. The CDR3 here is CASSPGTGVYQPQHF. For the CDR3, the DNA is TGCGCCAGCAGCCCCGGGACAGGGGTGTATCAGCCCCAGCATTTT.

This sequence joins TRBV6-1 and TRBJ1-6; D is unresolved. CDR1 and CDR2 from the germline V gene are MNHNS and SASEGT. The CDR3 totals 16 residues. Deletions cut 4 bases from V and 5 bases from J, with 15 bases between. In DNA form, the CDR3 reads TGTGCCAGCAGTGTAGCGGCGGGTTCCCATAATTCACCCCTCCACTTT. It translates to CASSVAAGSHNSPLHF.

This clone was observed a few times. The rearrangement uses TRBV4-3 and TRBJ2-7, with 7 positions matching TRBD1. The CDR3 contains 15 residues. CDR1 is LGHNA and CDR2 is YSLEER in the germline V gene. V lost 0 bases, J lost 2 bases, and 4 bases stayed unmatched. For the CDR3, the DNA is TGCGCCAGCAGCCAAGAAAGACAGGGAACCTACGAGCAGTACTTC. Its translation: CASSQERQGTYEQYF.

V gene TRBV19 combines with J gene TRBJ2-1; 12 nucleotides align to TRBD1. The CDR3 is made up of 13 amino acids. CDR1 and CDR2 (germline): LNHDA, SQIVND (reference sequence). CDR3 sequence (DNA): TGTGCTGCCGGGACAGGGGGCAACAATGAGCAGTTCTTC. Protein sequence: CAAGTGGNNEQFF. Looking up the rest from reference TRBV19 and TRBJ2-1 gives the full variable domain: DGGITQSPKYLFRKEGQNVTLSCEQNLNHDAMYWYRQDPGQGLRLIYYSQIVNDFQKGDIAEGYSVSREKKESFPLTVTSAQKNPTAFYLCAAGTGGNNEQFFGPGTRLTVL.

This clone appeared a single time. This chain links TRBV7-2 with TRBJ2-2; 8 nucleotides match TRBD2. Germline lookup yields CDR1 SGHTA and CDR2 FQGNSA. The CDR3 runs 16 residues. The junction had 7 bases not matched to a gene; V was cut back by 1 base and J by 6 bases. The CDR3 DNA reads TGTGCCAGCAGCTTAGTAGCGGGGAGAGACGCCGGGGAGCTGTTTTTT. Its translation: CASSLVAGRDAGELFF.

The chain is built from TRBV24-1 and TRBJ1-1, with 7 nucleotides matching TRBD1. V shed 6 bases and J 4 bases; nucleotides not matched to a gene: 4. The V gene's germline CDR1 is KGHDR and CDR2 SFDVKD. This CDR3 has 13 amino acids. In nucleotides, the CDR3 is TGTGCCACCAGTAAGGGGGCCGGCACTGAAGCTTTCTTT. Protein sequence: CATSKGAGTEAFF.

The chain uses TRBV13 and TRBJ2-2, with D unclear. The CDR3 is 12 residues long. V lost 5 bases, J lost 7 bases, and 8 bases lay in between. Per the germline V gene, CDR1 is PRHDT and CDR2 is FYEKMQ (reference sequence). CDR3 protein: CASSEALGELFF. DNA of the CDR3: TGTGCCAGCAGCGAGGCCCTCGGGGAGCTGTTTTTT.

V gene TRBV28 combines with J gene TRBJ2-7; D might be TRBD1 (6 bases). Germline loops: CDR1 MDHEN, CDR2 SYDVKM. V lost 7 bases and J lost 2, with 15 bases in between. The CDR3 is 14 residues long. This CDR3 reads CASTSGTRTYEQYF. The CDR3 DNA sequence: TGTGCCAGCACTTCCGGGACACGCACCTACGAGCAGTACTTC.

This rearrangement joins TRBV4-1 to TRBJ1-3, with TRBD1 identical over 9 bases. The CDR3 extends over 17 amino acids. V dropped 1 base and J dropped 7; count of bases not matched to a gene: 11. CDR1 is MGHRA and CDR2 is YSYEKL in the germline V gene. The CDR3 DNA follows: TGCGCCAGCAGCCAAGGAACAGGGGGCGAGATCCGGAACACCATATATTTT. It specifies CASSQGTGGEIRNTIYF.

J is TRBJ1-5 and V is TRBV7-2; weak D call: TRBD1 (6 bases). The V gene's germline CDR1 is SGHTA and CDR2 FQGNSA. The CDR3 extends over 15 amino acids. Trimming cost V 5 bases and J 0 bases, with 11 bases left between them. The DNA of the CDR3 is TGTGCCAGCAGCGTACAGGGTGGTAGCAATCAGCCCCAGCATTTT. Protein sequence: CASSVQGGSNQPQHF.

This clone came up a few times. The chain employs TRBV6-4 and TRBJ2-1, with TRBD2 identical over 9 bases. Per germline, CDR1 MRHNA and CDR2 SNTAGT. CDR3 length: 14 amino acids. The V and J ends lost 4 bases and 5 bases, in that order; junction bases with no gene match: 3. CDR3 region: CASSGLAGNNEQFF. In nucleotides, the CDR3 is TGTGCCAGCAGTGGGCTAGCGGGGAACAATGAGCAGTTCTTC.

The chain combines TRBV11-2 with TRBJ2-2, with 11 bases lining up with TRBD1. CDR3 size: 19 residues. Trimming took 4 bases from V and 2 from J; bases not matched to a gene: 12. Germline V gives CDR1 SGHAT, CDR2 FQNNGV. Here the CDR3 reads CASSSSLDRGHANTGELFF. CDR3 nucleotides: TGTGCCAGCAGCTCCTCCTTGGACAGGGGGCACGCTAACACCGGGGAGCTGTTTTTT.

The chain recombines TRBV4-3 with TRBJ2-1, with TRBD2 matching over 7 bases. V lost 5 bases to trimming and J lost 8 bases; unmatched junction nucleotides: 15. The CDR3 runs to 16 residues. The germline V gene encodes CDR1 LGHNA and CDR2 YSLEER. The CDR3 bases are TGCGCCAGCAGCGACGGCTATCCTAGCGGCAGCGATGAGCAGTTCTTC. It specifies CASSDGYPSGSDEQFF.

This chain connects TRBV4-1 to TRBJ2-7, with D perhaps TRBD2 (5 bases). V lost 0 bases and J lost 7, with 16 bases in between. The germline CDR1 and CDR2 sequences are MGHRA and YSYEKL. The CDR3 sequence is 15 residues long. The CDR3 reads CASSQEQAELREQYF. CDR3 DNA: TGCGCCAGCAGCCAAGAACAAGCGGAGCTTAGGGAGCAGTACTTC.

This clone was observed a single time. The chain links TRBV18 to TRBJ2-3; 7 bases fit TRBD1. The CDR3 spans 14 residues. Per the germline V gene, CDR1 is KGHSH and CDR2 is LQKENI. With 4 bases clipped from V and 7 bases from J, the junction kept 8 bases outside the gene matches. The CDR3 sequence is CASSLGTEGNTQYF. In DNA, the CDR3 is TGTGCCAGCTCACTAGGGACAGAGGGAAATACGCAGTATTTT.

V and J are TRBV14 and TRBJ2-2, with D tentatively TRBD1 (6 bases). This CDR3 is built from 16 residues. The germline V gene encodes CDR1 SGHDN and CDR2 FVKESK. Trimming left V 2 bases short and J 5 bases short, with 15 bases between. This CDR3 is CASSQSAGALTGELFF. CDR3 bases: TGTGCCAGCAGCCAATCGGCAGGGGCGCTTACCGGGGAGCTGTTTTTT.

V usage is TRBV10-3 and J usage is TRBJ1-3; 7 nucleotides agree with TRBD1. Trimming took 6 bases from V and 4 from J; bases not matched to a gene: 12. From germline, CDR1 is ENHRY and CDR2 SYGVKD. CDR3 length: 16 amino acids. The chain's CDR3 is CAIRETGLISGNTIYF. DNA for the CDR3: TGTGCCATCAGGGAGACAGGGTTAATATCCGGAAACACCATATATTTT.

The rearrangement links TRBV7-8 to TRBJ1-3; possibly TRBD1 for D (5 bases). The CDR3 loop spans 17 amino acids. Trimming removed 5 bases from V and 0 bases from J, with 17 bases in between. Germline V CDR1 and CDR2: SGHVS, FQNEAQ. CDR3 coding DNA: TGTGCCAGCAGCCGACAGATCGGGTCGGCCTCTGGAAACACCATATATTTT. Translating it yields CASSRQIGSASGNTIYF.

This rearrangement joins TRBV19 to TRBJ1-2, with D possibly matching TRBD1 (5 bases). The CDR3 has 14 residues. The ends were cut back, 3 bases at V and 8 bases at J, with 16 bases in the middle. CDR1 is LNHDA and CDR2 is SQIVND in the germline V gene (reference sequence). The CDR3 spells CASSMVSRAEGYTF. CDR3 in DNA: TGTGCCAGTAGTATGGTGTCCAGGGCGGAAGGCTACACCTTC.

The genes are TRBV18 and TRBJ2-1; 8 positions match TRBD1. The CDR3 extends over 15 amino acids. In germline, CDR1 is KGHSH, CDR2 LQKENI. J was trimmed by 6 bases and V by 3 bases; bases with no gene match: 7. CDR3 in amino acids: CASSPRTGSFNEQFF. In DNA form, the CDR3 reads TGTGCCAGCTCACCCCGGACAGGGAGTTTCAATGAGCAGTTCTTC.

The chain recombines TRBV19 with TRBJ2-7, with D maybe TRBD1 (5 bases). The CDR3 consists of 14 residues. Germline V gene data show CDR1 as LNHDA and CDR2 as SQIVND (reference sequence). V gave up 3 bases and J gave up 0 bases, with 9 bases separating them. The CDR3 reads CASSIRVSSYEQYF. CDR3 bases: TGTGCCAGTAGTATCAGGGTGAGCTCCTACGAGCAGTACTTC.

The V and J genes are TRBV6-5 and TRBJ2-7, with D hard to call. This CDR3 region has 12 residues. Trimming cost V 7 bases and J 2 bases, with 9 bases left between them. Looked up from germline, CDR1 is MNHEY and CDR2 is SVGAGI. For the CDR3, the DNA is TGTGCCAGCATCTCGCGTCCCTACGAGCAGTACTTC. It is translated as CASISRPYEQYF.

This chain uses TRBV30 with TRBJ2-6, with a weak D call TRBD1 (5 bases). Germline values: CDR1 GTSNPN, CDR2 SVGIG (reference sequence). Trimming pared 8 bases from V and 2 bases from J, leaving 19 bases between. This CDR3 is built from 16 residues. The CDR3 nucleotides are TGTGCCGGAAAGGGGTTGGGCGTCGCTGGGGCCAACGTCCTGACTTTC. Protein: CAGKGLGVAGANVLTF. Full variable domain (remainder filled in from reference TRBV30 and TRBJ2-6): SQTIHQWPATLVQPVGSPLSLECTVEGTSNPNLYWYRQAAGRGLQLLFYSVGIGQISSEVPQNLSASRPQDRQFILSSKKLLLSDSGFYLCAGKGLGVAGANVLTFGAGSRLTVL.